This TCR beta chain is from a study of T cell responses to AZD1222 COVID-19 vaccine. Study-level findings and limits: Vaccine-associated CD4 TCRs spanned spike, dominant at 160-218 and 743-854. Donors were mostly white British, more females; clonal diversity possibly underestimated. No repertoire was sampled before or during the peak T cell response, only after it. Close to half of all spike-specific TCRs reportedly target regions of the variants that are unmutated.

This clone was found once. What it binds is not known. Trimming shortened V by 2 bases and J by 3 bases, and 8 bases separated the two germline ends. The CDR3 is 14 residues long. Germline assignment: CDR1 KGHSH and CDR2 LQKENI. The repertoire was sequenced with immunoSEQ multiplex PCR; TCRdb's copy has only in-frame clones and lacks some. There are about 160,000 clones in the sample; roughly 94% occur only once, and about 4% lies in the top ten. The source material was peripheral blood, sampled on day 0 of MenACWY control vaccination. The chain joins TRBV18 to TRBJ2-1; D not resolved. This TCR derives from an adult in good health. CDR3 nucleotide sequence: TGTGCCAGCTCACCAGAACGGGTCTACAATGAGCAGTTCTTC. Its protein is CASSPERVYNEQFF.